This TCR beta chain was profiled in a study of OX40 agonist ivuxolimab in advanced cancers. Background on the study: Recorded diagnoses for dose-escalation patients were hepatocellular carcinoma, melanoma, renal cell or head and neck cancer. Eligibility rules accepted prior anti-PD-1, anti-PD-L1 or anti-CTLA-4 therapy, and 30% to 40% had some.

Concerning this clone itself: Its antigen is not known.

The CDR3 contains 16 residues. Germline CDR1 LGHNA, CDR2 YSLEER. V was pared by 0 bases and J by 4 bases, with 7 bases of the junction left unmatched. This table comes from immunoSEQ multiplex PCR, and its TCRdb copy is limited to in-frame clones, with some not included. This sample has tens of thousands of clones, with around 90% found just once. Study-wide results and limits: The specificity for antigen of the expanded peripheral T cells was not determined. Clones of CD4+ and CD8+ blood T cells grew by week 6 at doses of 0.1 to 3.0 mg/kg.

This chain connects TRBV4-3 to TRBJ2-7, with 9 bases that match TRBD1. The material was CD4+ or CD8+ T cells sorted from blood, obtained in a trial of the OX40 agonist ivuxolimab. The sequence was obtained from an adult with an advanced solid tumor such as melanoma, head and neck, liver or kidney cancer. CDR3 sequence: CASSQDEGQGGYEQYF. The CDR3 region has the DNA TGCGCCAGCAGCCAAGATGAGGGACAGGGAGGGTACGAGCAGTACTTC.